These 5 T cell receptor beta chains were sequenced from one sample in a study of cytomegalovirus exposure and HLA in healthy donors. A multiplex PCR was run with 60 Vbeta primers and 13 Jbeta primers. The repertoire was sequenced with immunoSEQ multiplex PCR; TCRdb's copy has only in-frame clones and lacks some. The sample lists around 150,000 clones, around four fifths occurring once. The sample was PBMCs. These receptors originate from a female donor in good health and CMV-seronegative.

This clone came up once. The J gene is TRBJ1-1, the V gene TRBV6-5; maybe TRBD1 (5 bases). The V gene's germline CDR1 is MNHEY and CDR2 SVGAGI. The CDR3 covers 13 residues. Trimming removed 7 bases at V and 4 bases at J, with 13 bases between. The chain's CDR3 is CASTKTGGTEAFF. CDR3 DNA sequence: TGTGCCAGCACCAAAACGGGGGGCACTGAAGCTTTCTTT.

The rearrangement joins TRBV19 to TRBJ1-1; 9 nucleotides align to TRBD1. V shed 6 bases and J 5 bases; nucleotides not matched to a gene: 13. The CDR3 spans 16 residues. Germline V gene sequence: CDR1 LNHDA, CDR2 SQIVND (reference sequence). DNA for the CDR3: TGTGCCAGTAGATGGGGGACAGGGATCGAGCGGACTGAAGCTTTCTTT. Translation: CASRWGTGIERTEAFF.

This rearrangement joins TRBV9 to TRBJ2-7; 7 bases agree with TRBD1. This CDR3 spans 17 amino acids. CDR1 is SGDLS, CDR2 YYNGEE, per germline. V lost 4 bases, J lost 2 bases, and 15 bases stayed unmatched. Written as DNA, the CDR3 is TGTGCCAGCAGCACGTCCGGGACAGCGAAAGGGACCTACGAGCAGTACTTC. Translating gives CASSTSGTAKGTYEQYF.

The V and J genes are TRBV7-2 and TRBJ2-7, with a tentative D call TRBD2 (5 bases). V gave up 2 bases and J gave up 0 bases, with 11 bases separating them. The CDR3 has 15 amino acids. Germline CDR1 and CDR2: SGHTA and FQGNSA. CDR3 protein: CASSLSPGSSYEQYF. The CDR3 coding sequence is TGTGCCAGCAGCTTATCTCCGGGGAGCTCCTACGAGCAGTACTTC.

V and J are TRBV5-8 and TRBJ1-4; D remains unclear. The V gene lost 4 bases and the J gene lost 8 bases, with 12 bases spanning the gap. The germline gives CDR1 SGHTS, CDR2 YDEGEE. This CDR3 has 13 residues. The CDR3 DNA is TGTGCCAGCAGCGGAGGCCTGGCCGAAAAACTGTTTTTT. It is translated as CASSGGLAEKLFF. The variable domain in full, with the rest retrieved from reference TRBV5-8 and TRBJ1-4, is EAGVTQSPTHLIKTRGQQATLRCSPISGHTSVYWYQQALGLGLQFLLWYDEGEERNRGNFPPRFSGRQFPNYSSELNVNALELEDSALYLCASSGGLAEKLFFGSGTQLSVL.